This T cell receptor (beta chain) emerged from a study of molecular identifiers for immune sequencing clone quantification. Findings and limits, study-wide: Spiked Jurkat TCR RNA equivalent to one cell reportedly surfaced among over 850,000 naive cells.

Via MiXCR, TCRdb re-called the PCR reads, giving one row per CDR3 protein. The sample lists about half a million distinct CDR3 sequences, less than 30% occurring once. The V segment lost 0 bases and the J segment 3 bases; nucleotides outside the gene matches: 7. This CDR3 has 17 residues. CDR1 is LGHNA, CDR2 YNFKEQ, per germline. This clonotype has a count of ten or more. Its antigen is still unknown. The chain joins TRBV4-2 to TRBJ1-4; 7 bases map to TRBD1. The TCR sequence derives from a human donor in good health. Some libraries in this study had Jurkat cell RNA spiked in. The specimen was naive CD8+ T cells from blood, with Jurkat cell RNA spiked in. Regarding subset: FACS-sorted CD8+CD4-CCR7+CD45RA+ naive T cells. CDR3 nucleotide sequence: TGTGCCAGCAGCCAAGATATACAGACAGGGCCTAATGAAAAACTGTTTTTT. Amino acid sequence: CASSQDIQTGPNEKLFF.